This entry is about one T cell receptor (beta chain). No antigen is known for it. The data derive from a study of post-analysis software for immune sequencing data. Looking at the study overall: Included courses were relapsing-remitting and secondary progressive multiple sclerosis; progressive-relapsing multiple sclerosis was also included.

Findings and caveats of the study: A handful of TRBV segments occurring more often in patients than controls included TRBV5-6, TRBV5-1 and TRBV20-1.

The germline gives CDR1 DFQATT, CDR2 SNEGSKA (reference sequence). The CDR3 has 14 amino acids. V gave up 0 bases and J gave up 4 bases, with 12 bases separating them. Researchers reported that TCR beta cDNA libraries carried unique molecular identifiers. A population of roughly 0.9 to 11 million T cells gave rise to 400,000 to 550,000 cDNA molecules. MiXCR, run by TCRdb on the PCR reads, gives a single entry per CDR3 protein. The table lists roughly 800,000 distinct CDR3 sequences, 46% of them singletons. The chain recombines TRBV20-1 with TRBJ1-2; D gene uncertain. Sequencing input: blood. The sequence derives from a girl aged 5-17 years with multiple sclerosis. CDR3 DNA: TGCAGTGCTAGAGAATCGGGGAAGAGCTATGGCTACACCTTC. Encoded protein: CSARESGKSYGYTF.